The subject of this entry is one T cell receptor beta chain. Antigen unknown. Patient tissue came from resections in Japan or China, 2014–2017. The data were obtained in a study of immune evolution from preneoplasia to lung adenocarcinoma. This table comes from immunoSEQ multiplex PCR, and its TCRdb copy is limited to in-frame clones, with some not included. The repertoire holds approximately 8,800 clones, approximately 78% seen once, with about 3% in the top ten. General observations from the study: Normal lung had the highest top T cell clone frequencies.

Sample: FFPE lung adenocarcinoma in situ tissue. This TCR derives from a person aged 65-85 years with lung adenocarcinoma.

This CDR3 reads CACEDVSNQPQHF. The CDR3 nucleotides read TGTGCATGTGAGGACGTTAGCAATCAGCCCCAGCATTTT. V gene TRBV6-1 combines with J gene TRBJ1-5; no reliable D call. CDR3 length: 13 residues. Germline CDR1 is MNHNS and CDR2 is SASEGT.